A single sample gave rise to the 25 T cell receptor beta chains below, sequenced in a study of T cell responses to AZD1222 COVID-19 vaccine. The table came from immunoSEQ multiplex PCR; TCRdb's copy has only in-frame clones and leaves some out. The sample has about 140,000 clones; roughly 92% are singletons. The material was peripheral blood, obtained on day 0 of AZD1222 vaccination. Receptors originate from an adult in good health.

The chain has TRBV5-1 and TRBJ1-6; perhaps TRBD1 as D (5 bases). V lost 3 bases and J 14 bases, leaving 21 bases between the germline ends. The germline gives CDR1 SGHRS, CDR2 YFSETQ. The CDR3 spans 15 residues. The CDR3 DNA is TGCGCCAGCAGCTCAGGAGATGTACGGGGGAAGACCCTCCACTTT. Its translation: CASSSGDVRGKTLHF.

V gene TRBV5-6 combines with J gene TRBJ2-7; 10 nucleotides match TRBD1. Germline assignment: CDR1 SGHDT and CDR2 YYEEEE. The CDR3 spans 12 residues. J was trimmed by 4 bases and V by 7 bases; bases with no gene match: 2. Written as DNA, the CDR3 is TGTGCCAGCCGGGACAGGGGTTACGAGCAGTACTTC. Protein: CASRDRGYEQYF.

The CDR3 protein is CASSYKSPYEQYF. The DNA of the CDR3 is TGTGCCAGCAGTTACAAGAGTCCCTACGAGCAGTACTTC. V is TRBV27 and J is TRBJ2-7; unclear D gene. Deletions cut 4 bases from V and 2 bases from J, with 9 bases between. Per the germline V gene, CDR1 is MNHEY and CDR2 is SMNVEV (reference sequence). CDR3 length: 13 residues.

The CDR3 sequence is CASSLRTDAYEQYF. The CDR3 DNA is TGTGCCAGCAGTCTACGGACAGATGCCTACGAGCAGTACTTC. The chain is built from TRBV27 and TRBJ2-7; D is possibly TRBD1 (6 bases). CDR3 size: 14 residues. Germline values: CDR1 MNHEY, CDR2 SMNVEV (reference sequence). V lost 5 bases to trimming and J lost 2 bases, with 13 bases between them.

This rearrangement joins TRBV6-5 to TRBJ1-1; TRBD1 is a possible D gene (6 bases). Between the trimmed V and J ends, which lost 2 bases and 0 bases, there was a span of 10 bases. The length of the CDR3 is 15 residues. The germline CDR1 and CDR2 sequences are MNHEY and SVGAGI. The CDR3 loop is CASSYLGGMNTEAFF. The CDR3 region has the DNA TGTGCCAGCAGTTACCTAGGGGGTATGAACACTGAAGCTTTCTTT.

J is TRBJ2-5 and V is TRBV6-5; D is ambiguous. Germline CDR1 MNHEY, CDR2 SVGAGI. V dropped 2 bases and J dropped 5 bases, with 3 bases sitting between them. CDR3 length equals 11 residues. The CDR3: CASSYMETQYF. As DNA, the CDR3 is TGTGCCAGCAGTTACATGGAGACCCAGTACTTC.

This rearrangement joins TRBV29-1 to TRBJ2-6; 11 positions agree with TRBD1. In germline, CDR1 is SQVTM, CDR2 ANQGSEA. The CDR3 consists of 16 residues. Trimming cost V 3 bases and J 2 bases; bases outside gene matches: 3. The CDR3 region is CSVDEDRGPGANVLTF. The CDR3, as DNA: TGCAGCGTTGATGAGGACAGGGGGCCTGGGGCCAACGTCCTGACTTTC.

This chain links TRBV27 with TRBJ1-2; D is unclear. The CDR3 is made up of 14 amino acids. Trimming took 5 bases from V and 8 from J, leaving 18 bases between them. From germline, CDR1 is MNHEY and CDR2 SMNVEV (reference sequence). CDR3 protein: CASSQWEDLRGYTF. In nucleotides, the CDR3 is TGTGCCAGCAGTCAATGGGAAGATCTGAGAGGCTACACCTTC.

The genes are TRBV15 and TRBJ2-5, with TRBD2 matching 8 bases. J gave up 1 base and V 1 base, and 11 bases lay outside the gene matches. CDR3 length: 18 residues. Germline CDR1 LNHNV, CDR2 YYDKDF (reference sequence). The CDR3 here is CATSRGVEREPPQETQYF. CDR3 DNA: TGTGCCACCAGCAGAGGAGTCGAGCGGGAGCCCCCCCAAGAGACCCAGTACTTC. Looking up the rest from reference TRBV15 and TRBJ2-5 gives the full variable domain: DAMVIQNPRYQVTQFGKPVTLSCSQTLNHNVMYWYQQKSSQAPKLLFHYYDKDFNNEADTPDNFQSRRPNTSFCFLDIRSPGLGDTAMYLCATSRGVEREPPQETQYFGPGTRLLVL.

The chain couples TRBV5-1 to TRBJ2-7; D unresolved. Trimming removed 4 bases from V and 7 bases from J, with 9 bases in between. The CDR3 consists of 11 residues. Germline CDR1 reads SGHRS; CDR2 reads YFSETQ. The CDR3 sequence is CASSQEVEQYF. The CDR3 DNA is TGCGCCAGCAGCCAAGAAGTGGAGCAGTACTTC.

This sequence joins TRBV28 and TRBJ1-5; D unclear. Germline V gene lookup returns CDR1 MDHEN and CDR2 SYDVKM. V shed 6 bases and J shed 4 bases, with 19 bases lying between them. The CDR3 contains 16 residues. The CDR3 coding sequence is TGTGCCAGCAGCACTACGTTCACCACCCTAAATCAGCCCCAGCATTTT. Protein product: CASSTTFTTLNQPQHF.

The chain recombines TRBV11-2 with TRBJ2-1, with D perhaps matching TRBD1 or TRBD2 (7 bases each). The germline V gene encodes CDR1 SGHAT and CDR2 FQNNGV. The CDR3 spans 18 residues. Trimming pared 6 bases from V and 0 bases from J, leaving 21 bases between. CDR3 in amino acids: CASRKRDSSRGSYNEQFF. The CDR3 region has the DNA TGTGCCAGCAGGAAGCGGGACAGCTCTAGGGGCTCCTACAATGAGCAGTTCTTC.

This clone appeared once. V gene TRBV27 combines with J gene TRBJ2-7; D is perhaps TRBD1 (6 bases). CDR1 is MNHEY, CDR2 SMNVEV, per germline (reference sequence). V lost 2 bases and J 2 bases, leaving 13 bases between the germline ends. The CDR3 sequence is 15 residues long. CDR3 nucleotide sequence: TGTGCCAGCAGTTTAGCCCGACAGGCCACCTACGAGCAGTACTTC. Translation gives CASSLARQATYEQYF.

This clone was seen only once. The chain combines TRBV9 with TRBJ1-3; no reliable D call. V lost 3 bases, J lost 0 bases, and 10 bases lay in between. The CDR3 has 15 amino acids. Germline assignment: CDR1 SGDLS and CDR2 YYNGEE. CDR3 sequence (DNA): TGTGCCAGCAGCGGAGGACGGTACTCTGGAAACACCATATATTTT. This translates into CASSGGRYSGNTIYF.

The J gene is TRBJ2-2, the V gene TRBV6-5, with D tentatively TRBD2 (6 bases). The CDR3 contains 15 residues. V gave up 8 bases and J gave up 3 bases, with 16 bases separating them. Germline V gene data show CDR1 as MNHEY and CDR2 as SVGAGI. The CDR3 loop is CASRLGGADTGELFF. As DNA, the CDR3 is TGTGCCAGCCGACTTGGAGGGGCGGACACCGGGGAGCTGTTTTTT.

This sequence joins TRBV7-2 and TRBJ1-2, with D possibly being TRBD1 (6 bases). Trimming removed 6 bases at V and 4 bases at J, with 15 bases between. CDR3 length: 14 amino acids. Germline V gene lookup returns CDR1 SGHTA and CDR2 FQGNSA. CDR3 nucleotide sequence: TGTGCCAGCAGGCCTCCAGACAGGACCTATGGCTACACCTTC. This codes for CASRPPDRTYGYTF. Combining the CDR3 with reference TRBV7-2 and TRBJ1-2 gives the whole variable domain GAGVSQSPSNKVTEKGKDVELRCDPISGHTALYWYRQSLGQGLEFLIYFQGNSAPDKSGLPSDRFSAERTGGSVSTLTIQRTQQEDSAVYLCASRPPDRTYGYTFGSGTRLTVV.

The chain combines TRBV6-5 with TRBJ1-2; unclear D gene. The CDR3 runs to 14 residues. Trimming left V 4 bases short and J 6 bases short, with 15 bases between. Per the germline V gene, CDR1 is MNHEY and CDR2 is SVGAGI. The CDR3 nucleotides read TGTGCCAGCAGTTCCGATCTACTACCGGATGGCTACACCTTC. It yields the protein CASSSDLLPDGYTF.

The V and J genes are TRBV6-5 and TRBJ2-1; no definite D call. V lost 4 bases and J lost 0, with 10 bases in between. The CDR3 extends over 15 amino acids. Germline assignment: CDR1 MNHEY and CDR2 SVGAGI. CDR3 DNA: TGTGCCAGCAGTTCCTGGCGAAGCTCCTACAATGAGCAGTTCTTC. Protein: CASSSWRSSYNEQFF.

V and J are TRBV28 and TRBJ2-7; D gene uncertain. Per the germline V gene, CDR1 is MDHEN and CDR2 is SYDVKM. This CDR3 region has 13 residues. With 7 bases removed from V and 2 bases from J, the gap between germline ends came to 12 bases. In DNA form, the CDR3 reads TGTGCCAGCATGATCGATGGGACCTACGAGCAGTACTTC. This sequence encodes CASMIDGTYEQYF. The whole variable domain, remainder taken from reference TRBV28 and TRBJ2-7, is DVKVTQSSRYLVKRTGEKVFLECVQDMDHENMFWYRQDPGLGLRLIYFSYDVKMKEKGDIPEGYSVSREKKERFSLILESASTNQTSMYLCASMIDGTYEQYFGPGTRLTVT.

The CDR3 is CASSLGAGDGTDTQYF. The CDR3 nucleotides read TGTGCCAGCAGTCTGGGGGCGGGAGATGGTACAGATACGCAGTATTTT. This chain joins TRBV3-1 (or the pseudogene TRBV3-2) and TRBJ2-3; TRBD2 is a possible D gene (7 bases). Germline V lookup: CDR1 LGHDT, CDR2 YNNKEL (reference sequence). The CDR3 consists of 16 residues. V was clipped by 6 bases and J by 3 bases, with 19 bases between them.

This clone was recorded only once. The genes are TRBV7-2 and TRBJ1-5, with D possibly being TRBD1 (6 bases). The germline V and J ends were trimmed by 6 bases and 0 bases, with 12 bases remaining between them. This CDR3 is built from 15 residues. Germline-derived CDR1 and CDR2 are SGHTA and FQGNSA. CDR3 protein: CASRGGPYSNQPQHF. The CDR3 DNA reads TGTGCCAGCAGGGGGGGGCCGTATAGCAATCAGCCCCAGCATTTT.

The chain couples TRBV18 to TRBJ1-2; the D gene is possibly TRBD1 (5 bases). Deletions cut 6 bases from V and 6 bases from J, with 17 bases between. This CDR3 has 14 residues. The germline V gene encodes CDR1 KGHSH and CDR2 LQKENI. The CDR3 DNA follows: TGTGCCAGCTCCCTTTCAGGGACCAGTGATGGCTACACCTTC. Translation: CASSLSGTSDGYTF. Complete variable domain (other parts from reference TRBV18 and TRBJ1-2): NAGVMQNPRHLVRRRGQEARLRCSPMKGHSHVYWYRQLPEEGLKFMVYLQKENIIDESGMPKERFSAEFPKEGPSILRIQQVVRGDSAAYFCASSLSGTSDGYTFGSGTRLTVV.

The chain joins TRBV9 to TRBJ1-6; D remains unclear. CDR1 and CDR2 (germline): SGDLS, YYNGEE. V was shortened by 5 bases and J by 5 bases, with 11 bases between the two germline ends. The CDR3 consists of 14 residues. CDR3 in amino acids: CASSLTGDNSPLHF. CDR3 sequence (DNA): TGTGCCAGCAGTCTGACCGGGGATAATTCACCCCTCCACTTT.

This clone was counted once. The gene calls are TRBV10-3 and TRBJ2-1, with TRBD2 identical over 9 bases. Trimming removed 8 bases from V and 5 bases from J; junction bases left unmatched: 7. This CDR3 is 14 amino acids long. Germline loops: CDR1 ENHRY, CDR2 SYGVKD. The CDR3 DNA sequence: TGTGCCATCGCGCGGGAGGGTAGACACAATGAGCAGTTCTTC. It encodes CAIAREGRHNEQFF.

The V gene is TRBV5-1, the J gene TRBJ2-1; 8 bases fit TRBD1. The CDR3 runs to 15 residues. In germline, CDR1 is SGHRS, CDR2 YFSETQ. The V segment lost 7 bases and the J segment 2 bases; nucleotides outside the gene matches: 8. In DNA form, the CDR3 reads TGCGCCAGCGGGAGCGACAGGGGAGCCTACAATGAGCAGTTCTTC. It translates to CASGSDRGAYNEQFF.